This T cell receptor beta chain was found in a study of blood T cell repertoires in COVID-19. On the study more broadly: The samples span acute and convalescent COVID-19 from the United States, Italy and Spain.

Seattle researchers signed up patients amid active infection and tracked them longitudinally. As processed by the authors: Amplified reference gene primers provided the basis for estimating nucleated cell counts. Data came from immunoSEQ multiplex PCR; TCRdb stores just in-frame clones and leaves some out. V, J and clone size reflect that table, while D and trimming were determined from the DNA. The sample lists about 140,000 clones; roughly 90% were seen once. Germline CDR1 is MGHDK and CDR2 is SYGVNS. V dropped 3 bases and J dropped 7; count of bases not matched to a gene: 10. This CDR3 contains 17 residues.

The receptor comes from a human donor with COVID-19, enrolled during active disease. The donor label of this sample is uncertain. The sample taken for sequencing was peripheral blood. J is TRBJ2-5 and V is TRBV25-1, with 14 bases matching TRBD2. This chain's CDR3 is CASSDKGTSGSWGTQYF. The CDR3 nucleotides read TGTGCCAGCAGTGATAAGGGGACTAGCGGGAGTTGGGGGACCCAGTACTTC. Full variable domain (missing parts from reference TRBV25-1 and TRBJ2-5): EADIYQTPRYLVIGTGKKITLECSQTMGHDKMYWYQQDPGMELHLIHYSYGVNSTEKGDLSSESTVSRIRTEHFPLTLESARPSHTSQYLCASSDKGTSGSWGTQYFGPGTRLLVL.